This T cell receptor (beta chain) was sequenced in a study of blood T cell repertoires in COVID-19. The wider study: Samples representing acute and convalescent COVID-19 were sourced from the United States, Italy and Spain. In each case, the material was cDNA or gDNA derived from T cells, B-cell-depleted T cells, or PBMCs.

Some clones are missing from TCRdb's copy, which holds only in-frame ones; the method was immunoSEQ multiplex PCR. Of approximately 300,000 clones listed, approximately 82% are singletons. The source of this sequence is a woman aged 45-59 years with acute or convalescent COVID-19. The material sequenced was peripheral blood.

CDR3 in amino acids: CASSLVGQPSTDTQYF. CDR3 coding DNA: TGTGCCAGCAGCTTAGTGGGACAGCCTAGCACAGATACGCAGTATTTT. V and J are TRBV7-2 and TRBJ2-3; 7 bases agree with TRBD1. The germline V gene has CDR1 SGHTA and CDR2 FQGNSA. After removal of 1 base from V and 0 bases from J, the junction contained 4 bases not matched to a gene. The CDR3 length is 16 residues.